These T cell receptor beta chains were read from a single sample in a study of T cell responses to AZD1222 COVID-19 vaccine. TCRdb's table, derived via immunoSEQ multiplex PCR, lists solely in-frame clones and lacks some. This table holds over 75,000 clones, 89% found once. Sequencing was performed on peripheral blood, taken on day 0 of AZD1222 vaccination. All receptors come from an adult in good health. Both conserved end residues are part of each CDR3. D genes are given only for firm matches. The size of a clone is reported for some rows only, either as once, few or many, or as a class for expanded clones.

d_call,v_call,j_call,clone_size,cdr3_aa,cdr3_nt
-,TRBV9,TRBJ1-5,-,CASSAGVGLNQPQHF,TGTGCCAGCAGCGCGGGGGTGGGACTCAATCAGCCCCAGCATTTT
-,TRBV24-1,TRBJ2-1,-,CATSDSGYYNEQFF,TGTGCCACCAGTGACTCGGGATATTACAATGAGCAGTTCTTC
TRBD2,TRBV9,TRBJ2-4,-,CASNIHGREDIQYF,TGTGCCAGCAACATACACGGGAGGGAGGACATTCAGTACTTC
TRBD2,TRBV9,TRBJ2-7,-,CASSFLAGPSYEQYF,TGTGCCAGCAGCTTTTTAGCGGGGCCCTCCTACGAGCAGTACTTC
-,TRBV13,TRBJ1-1,-,CASSIAGKTFEAFF,TGTGCCAGCAGCATAGCCGGGAAAACTTTTGAAGCTTTCTTT
-,TRBV6-5,TRBJ2-7,-,CASSSQWAEYF,TGTGCCAGCAGTTCCCAATGGGCAGAGTACTTC
TRBD1,TRBV28,TRBJ2-3,-,CASSETGTTDTQYF,TGTGCCAGCAGCGAGACAGGGACCACAGATACGCAGTATTTT
-,TRBV5-1,TRBJ2-5,-,CASSLGPTGSQETQYF,TGCGCCAGCAGCTTGGGCCCCACAGGGTCCCAAGAGACCCAGTACTTC
TRBD1,TRBV7-9,TRBJ2-5,-,CASSPAPGTGGSETQYF,TGTGCCAGCAGCCCCGCCCCCGGGACAGGGGGAAGCGAGACCCAGTACTTC
TRBD2,TRBV11-2,TRBJ2-1,-,CASSLAAGGSYNEQFF,TGTGCCAGCAGCTTAGCGGCGGGGGGGTCCTACAATGAGCAGTTCTTC
TRBD2,TRBV2,TRBJ2-3,-,CASSPTSGRSDTQYF,TGTGCCAGCAGTCCGACTAGCGGGAGATCAGATACGCAGTATTTT
-,TRBV19,TRBJ1-5,-,CASSSGRGGIQPQHF,TGTGCCAGTAGTTCGGGGCGTGGGGGCATTCAGCCCCAGCATTTT
TRBD2,TRBV6-1,TRBJ2-1,-,CASSDLLAGVYEQFF,TGTGCCAGCAGTGATCTACTAGCGGGAGTATATGAGCAGTTCTTC
-,TRBV7-2,TRBJ2-7,-,CASSPVTGSYEQYF,TGTGCCAGCAGCCCGGTGACCGGCTCCTACGAGCAGTACTTC
-,TRBV24-1,TRBJ1-6,-,CATSDLWRDNSPLHF,TGTGCCACCAGTGATTTGTGGCGAGATAATTCACCCCTCCACTTT
-,TRBV7-8,TRBJ2-2,-,CASSPHYTGELFF,TGTGCCAGCAGCCCTCACTACACCGGGGAGCTGTTTTTT
TRBD2,TRBV5-1,TRBJ2-1,-,CASRPLAGHNEQFF,TGCGCCAGCAGGCCGTTAGCGGGACACAATGAGCAGTTCTTC
-,TRBV5-4,TRBJ2-3,-,CASSLSAGRTDTQYF,TGTGCCAGCAGCTTGAGTGCGGGGAGGACAGATACGCAGTATTTT
-,TRBV5-4,TRBJ1-4,-,CASSPSDSATNEKLFF,TGTGCCAGCAGCCCCTCGGACAGCGCAACTAATGAAAAACTGTTTTTT
-,TRBV6-4,TRBJ1-2,-,CASSDSSLEGNYGYTF,TGTGCCAGCAGTGACTCGAGTCTGGAGGGTAACTATGGCTACACCTTC
TRBD2,TRBV5-4,TRBJ2-1,-,CASSLSGETLFF,TGTGCCAGCAGCTTGAGCGGGGAGACGCTCTTCTTC
-,TRBV30,TRBJ1-5,-,CAWSGGSNQPQHF,TGTGCCTGGAGCGGGGGGAGCAATCAGCCCCAGCATTTT
-,TRBV7-2,TRBJ2-5,-,CASSAYPGLAGLETQYF,TGTGCCAGCAGCGCTTACCCAGGGTTGGCGGGCCTGGAGACCCAGTACTTC
-,TRBV6-1,TRBJ1-2,-,CASSEGTLRRTNYGYTF,TGTGCCAGCAGTGAAGGAACCCTCAGGCGAACTAACTATGGCTACACCTTC
-,TRBV4-2,TRBJ1-1,medium-sized,CASSQEVGRLNTEAFF,TGTGCCAGCAGCCAAGAAGTCGGGCGGTTGAACACTGAAGCTTTCTTT
-,TRBV3-1/TRBV3-2,TRBJ2-7,-,CASSQWKFYEQYF,TGTGCCAGCAGCCAATGGAAGTTCTACGAGCAGTACTTC